The present T cell receptor (beta chain) was sequenced within a study of blood T cell repertoires in COVID-19. Study overall: Samples representing acute and convalescent COVID-19 were sourced from the United States, Italy and Spain. PBMCs, B-cell-depleted T cells, or T cells were the source of the cDNA or gDNA that made up the material.

As originally analysed: Estimation of nucleated cell counts was performed using reference gene primer amplification. Data came from immunoSEQ multiplex PCR; TCRdb stores just in-frame clones and leaves some out. That table furnishes V, J and clone size, whereas the DNA furnished D and trimming. This table has some 400,000 clones, around 89% appearing once. V shed 7 bases, J shed 4 bases, and the junction held 6 bases outside the gene matches. CDR3 length: 15 amino acids. Looked up from germline, CDR1 is SQVTM and CDR2 is ANQGSEA. Input material: peripheral blood. This chain joins TRBV29-1 and TRBJ2-1; 14 nucleotides line up with TRBD2. The TCR originated in a man aged 18 to 30 with active or convalescent COVID-19. This CDR3 reads CSDGTSGGFYNEQFF. CDR3 nucleotides: TGCAGCGACGGGACTAGCGGGGGTTTTTACAATGAGCAGTTCTTC.